This T cell receptor beta chain was obtained from a study of cytomegalovirus exposure and HLA in healthy donors. V lost 5 bases and J lost 3; bases outside the gene matches: 3. This CDR3 has 14 amino acids. CDR1 SEHNR and CDR2 FQNEAQ come from the germline V gene (reference sequence). PCR was performed using 60 Vbeta and 13 Jbeta primers. Using immunoSEQ multiplex PCR, the repertoire was profiled, and TCRdb retains in-frame clones only, with some absent. Of about 140,000 clones in the sample, 70% to 85% were seen once. This chain connects TRBV7-9 to TRBJ1-4; 7 bases line up with TRBD1. The TCR was taken from a man aged 35 to 55 in good health and CMV-seropositive. Specimen: PBMCs. CDR3 residues: CASSQGGANEKLFF. The DNA of the CDR3 is TGTGCCAGCAGCCAAGGGGGCGCTAATGAAAAACTGTTTTTT.